A single sample is the source of the 29 T cell receptor beta chains below, sequenced in a study of cytomegalovirus exposure and HLA in healthy donors. Primers: 60 Vbeta forward and 13 Jbeta reverse. Data came from immunoSEQ multiplex PCR; TCRdb stores just in-frame clones and leaves some out. Here the sample spans fewer than 140,000 clones, just over 70% being singletons. Input material: PBMCs. Receptors originate from a boy under 18 in good health and CMV-seronegative.

The rearrangement links TRBV5-4 to TRBJ2-7; TRBD2 agrees at 12 bases. Trimming at V came to 4 bases and at J to 2 bases, leaving 1 base not matched to a gene. The length of the CDR3 is 14 residues. Germline CDR1 reads SGHNT; CDR2 reads YYREEE (reference sequence). The DNA of the CDR3 is TGTGCCAGCAGCCTAGCGGGAGGGCCCTACGAGCAGTACTTC. Its protein product is CASSLAGGPYEQYF.

The chain couples TRBV7-2 to TRBJ2-1; no clear D gene. This CDR3 spans 17 amino acids. Germline V gene data show CDR1 as SGHTA and CDR2 as FQGNSA. The V gene lost 4 bases and the J gene lost 2 bases, with 18 bases spanning the gap. The CDR3 DNA sequence: TGTGCCAGCAGCTCACTACTTTTGGCGGATGCCTACAATGAGCAGTTCTTC. Translation gives CASSSLLLADAYNEQFF.

The genes are TRBV11-2 and TRBJ2-5; 7 bases align to TRBD2. The CDR3 spans 17 residues. Trimming took 2 bases from V and 1 from J; bases not matched to a gene: 10. Germline loops: CDR1 SGHAT, CDR2 FQNNGV. The CDR3 spells CASSLFPPRGGQETQYF. The CDR3 nucleotides read TGTGCCAGCAGCTTATTTCCCCCTCGCGGGGGCCAAGAGACCCAGTACTTC.

V is TRBV6-1 and J is TRBJ1-5; D perhaps matches TRBD1 (5 bases). The CDR3 is 16 amino acids. Germline CDR1 reads MNHNS; CDR2 reads SASEGT. Trimming took 2 bases from V and 2 from J, leaving 13 bases between them. CDR3 sequence (DNA): TGTGCCAGCAGTGAAAGGACAAGGCGGCGCAATCAGCCCCAGCATTTT. Amino acids: CASSERTRRRNQPQHF.

The chain combines TRBV28 with TRBJ1-1; 9 bases fit TRBD1. The V gene's germline CDR1 is MDHEN and CDR2 SYDVKM. There are 14 residues in the CDR3. Germline trimming cut 6 bases from V and 3 bases from J; bases unmatched to any gene: 5. The CDR3 here is CASRRTGAYTEAFF. The CDR3 coding sequence is TGTGCCAGCAGACGGACAGGGGCTTACACTGAAGCTTTCTTT.

This chain connects TRBV5-6 to TRBJ2-7, with a possible D match to TRBD1 (6 bases). V lost 0 bases to trimming and J lost 7 bases, with 17 bases between them. Looked up from germline, CDR1 is SGHDT and CDR2 is YYEEEE. The CDR3 runs to 15 residues. In DNA form, the CDR3 reads TGTGCCAGCAGCTTGGAGGCAGGGCCTAGGGGGGAGCAGTACTTC. Its protein product is CASSLEAGPRGEQYF. The full variable domain, rest sourced from reference TRBV5-6 and TRBJ2-7, is DAGVTQSPTHLIKTRGQQVTLRCSPKSGHDTVSWYQQALGQGPQFIFQYYEEEERQRGNFPDRFSGHQFPNYSSELNVNALLLGDSALYLCASSLEAGPRGEQYFGPGTRLTVT.

A few counts support this clone. The chain combines TRBV29-1 with TRBJ2-2; tentatively, D is TRBD2 (7 bases). Trimming pared 6 bases from V and 3 bases from J, leaving 20 bases between. Per the germline V gene, CDR1 is SQVTM and CDR2 is ANQGSEA. This CDR3 has 16 residues. The CDR3 coding sequence is TGCAGCGTGATATTAAAGGGGCGGGGGCACACCGGGGAGCTGTTTTTT. Its protein product is CSVILKGRGHTGELFF.

The chain links TRBV28 to TRBJ1-1; TRBD1 matches 10 bases. CDR3 length equals 18 residues. Germline trimming cut 4 bases from V and 0 bases from J; bases unmatched to any gene: 11. The germline V gene has CDR1 MDHEN and CDR2 SYDVKM. The CDR3 coding sequence is TGTGCCAGCAGTTCCACCTACGGGACAGGGGTCATGAACACTGAAGCTTTCTTT. It is translated as CASSSTYGTGVMNTEAFF. The full variable domain, its missing parts supplied by reference TRBV28 and TRBJ1-1, is DVKVTQSSRYLVKRTGEKVFLECVQDMDHENMFWYRQDPGLGLRLIYFSYDVKMKEKGDIPEGYSVSREKKERFSLILESASTNQTSMYLCASSSTYGTGVMNTEAFFGQGTRLTVV.

The DNA for the CDR3 is TGTGCCAGCAGCTTGAAAGGGGATCCTAAGAATGAGCAGTTCTTC. Its translation: CASSLKGDPKNEQFF. The V gene is TRBV5-6, the J gene TRBJ2-1; D might be TRBD1 (5 bases). From germline, CDR1 is SGHDT and CDR2 YYEEEE. With 1 base removed from V and 7 bases from J, the gap between germline ends came to 15 bases. The CDR3 runs 15 residues.

The chain is built from TRBV9 and TRBJ1-2, with unresolved D. The CDR3 runs 12 residues. The V gene's germline CDR1 is SGDLS and CDR2 YYNGEE. V was cut by 3 bases and J by 6 bases, with 9 bases left in between. CDR3 nucleotides: TGTGCCAGCAGCGAGGGCGGGAATGGCTACACCTTC. Translating gives CASSEGGNGYTF. The variable domain in full, with the rest retrieved from reference TRBV9 and TRBJ1-2, is DSGVTQTPKHLITATGQRVTLRCSPRSGDLSVYWYQQSLDQGLQFLIQYYNGEERAKGNILERFSAQQFPDLHSELNLSSLELGDSALYFCASSEGGNGYTFGSGTRLTVV.

The chain joins TRBV28 to TRBJ1-5; 9 nucleotides match TRBD1. Unmatched junction bases numbered 4, after V lost 4 bases and J lost 3 bases. This CDR3 region has 15 residues. CDR1 and CDR2 from the germline V gene are MDHEN and SYDVKM. CDR3 protein: CASSYTGGVNQPQHF. The CDR3, as DNA: TGTGCCAGCAGTTATACAGGGGGCGTCAATCAGCCCCAGCATTTT.

The V call is TRBV29-1, the J call TRBJ2-5, with D perhaps TRBD2 (6 bases). Germline loops: CDR1 SQVTM, CDR2 ANQGSEA. This CDR3 is built from 13 residues. The germline V and J ends were trimmed by 3 bases and 5 bases, with 13 bases remaining between them. The CDR3 loop is CSVDQRVAETQYF. In DNA form, the CDR3 reads TGCAGCGTTGACCAGCGGGTCGCGGAGACCCAGTACTTC.

The chain uses TRBV28 and TRBJ1-1; D not certain. Trimming shortened V by 2 bases and J by 5 bases, and 6 bases separated the two germline ends. The CDR3 is made up of 12 amino acids. Germline lookup yields CDR1 MDHEN and CDR2 SYDVKM. For the CDR3, the DNA is TGTGCCAGCAGTTTAGGGGAGACTGAAGCTTTCTTT. Its protein is CASSLGETEAFF.

The chain employs TRBV6-5 and TRBJ1-4, with TRBD1 matching 11 bases. The CDR3 has 16 amino acids. The junction had 9 bases not matched to a gene; V was cut back by 4 bases and J by 8 bases. CDR1 and CDR2 from the germline V gene are MNHEY and SVGAGI. The CDR3 spells CASSSHPGQGDEKLFF. CDR3 bases: TGTGCCAGCAGTTCCCATCCGGGACAGGGGGACGAAAAACTGTTTTTT.

This clone was seen only once. The chain's CDR3 is CASSLGTAEAFF. The CDR3, as DNA: TGTGCCAGCAGCCTGGGGACAGCTGAAGCTTTCTTT. The rearrangement links TRBV11-2 to TRBJ1-1; TRBD1 matches at 7 bases. The junction had 3 bases not matched to a gene; V was cut back by 5 bases and J by 6 bases. The CDR3 sequence is 12 residues long. Looked up from germline, CDR1 is SGHAT and CDR2 is FQNNGV. The full variable domain, with the rest looked up from reference TRBV11-2 and TRBJ1-1, is EAGVAQSPRYKIIEKRQSVAFWCNPISGHATLYWYQQILGQGPKLLIQFQNNGVVDDSQLPKDRFSAERLKGVDSTLKIQPAKLEDSAVYLCASSLGTAEAFFGQGTRLTVV.

The chain recombines TRBV18 with TRBJ2-5, with 9 bases lining up with TRBD2. This CDR3 spans 16 amino acids. Germline V gene data show CDR1 as KGHSH and CDR2 as LQKENI. The J segment lost 5 bases and the V segment lost 1 base, leaving 8 bases of the junction unmatched. Here the CDR3 reads CASSPRASGTVETQYF. The CDR3 region has the DNA TGTGCCAGCTCACCACGGGCTAGCGGGACGGTGGAGACCCAGTACTTC.

The rearrangement joins TRBV5-4 to TRBJ1-2; no clear D. Germline assignment: CDR1 SGHNT and CDR2 YYREEE (reference sequence). V was pared by 3 bases and J by 4 bases, with 13 bases between. CDR3 length: 14 amino acids. The CDR3 reads CASSSRDMGYGYTF. Here the CDR3 DNA reads TGTGCCAGCAGCTCCCGCGACATGGGCTATGGCTACACCTTC.

This rearrangement joins TRBV29-1 to TRBJ1-5, with D unresolved. Trimming removed 7 bases at V and 3 bases at J, with 13 bases between. The CDR3 spans 13 residues. Germline V gene data show CDR1 as SQVTM and CDR2 as ANQGSEA. The CDR3 loop is CSALVYPNQPQHF. The CDR3 coding sequence is TGCAGCGCCCTTGTCTACCCCAATCAGCCCCAGCATTTT.

This clone came up once. CDR3 loop: CASSSKSGTGEGETQYF. The CDR3 DNA reads as TGTGCCAGCAGCTCCAAGTCCGGGACAGGGGAAGGCGAGACCCAGTACTTC. The genes are TRBV11-3 and TRBJ2-5; 10 bases align to TRBD1. J gave up 5 bases and V 4 bases, and 13 bases lay outside the gene matches. This CDR3 comprises 17 residues. Germline V gene data show CDR1 as SGHNT and CDR2 as YENEEA.

CDR3 sequence: CASMIGADYEQYF. The CDR3 bases are TGCGCCAGCATGATCGGAGCCGACTACGAGCAGTACTTC. The chain combines TRBV5-1 with TRBJ2-7; no definite D call. The CDR3 runs to 13 residues. CDR1 is SGHRS, CDR2 YFSETQ, per germline. V dropped 6 bases and J dropped 3 bases, with 13 bases sitting between them.

Only one count was recorded for this clone. The V and J genes are TRBV30 and TRBJ2-1, with 7 bases aligning to TRBD2. V was clipped by 1 base and J by 10 bases; unmatched bases: 4. Germline loops: CDR1 GTSNPN, CDR2 SVGIG (reference sequence). This CDR3 is 12 amino acids long. The CDR3 DNA sequence: TGTGCCTGGAGTGCGGGGGGATTGGAGCAGTTCTTC. It specifies CAWSAGGLEQFF.

V gene TRBV30 combines with J gene TRBJ1-2; D not certain. The germline V gene has CDR1 GTSNPN and CDR2 SVGIG (reference sequence). CDR3 length: 13 amino acids. V gave up 0 bases and J gave up 2 bases, with 7 bases separating them. CDR3 protein: CAWSVYRNYGYTF. The DNA of the CDR3 is TGTGCCTGGAGTGTTTACAGAAACTATGGCTACACCTTC.

The chain couples TRBV7-9 to TRBJ1-4, with D possibly TRBD1 on 6 matching bases. This CDR3 region has 15 residues. V dropped 5 bases and J dropped 4 bases, with 14 bases sitting between them. The V gene's germline CDR1 is SEHNR and CDR2 FQNEAQ (reference sequence). As DNA, the CDR3 is TGTGCCAGCAGCCTAATAAAGGACAGTAATGAAAAACTGTTTTTT. Translation gives CASSLIKDSNEKLFF.

This clone was counted only a few times. The rearrangement uses TRBV7-9 and TRBJ2-4; TRBD2 aligns across 8 bases. V was clipped by 1 base and J by 0 bases; unmatched bases: 5. Germline CDR1 and CDR2: SEHNR and FQNEAQ (reference sequence). This CDR3 has 17 amino acids. CDR3 DNA: TGTGCCAGCAGCTTAGTACCTAGCGGGCTAGCCAAAAACATTCAGTACTTC. Amino acids: CASSLVPSGLAKNIQYF.

The chain employs TRBV5-1 and TRBJ2-5; 14 positions match TRBD2. The V gene's germline CDR1 is SGHRS and CDR2 YFSETQ. The trim removed 4 bases at V and 2 bases at J, leaving 7 bases unmatched. This CDR3 has 17 residues. CDR3 DNA sequence: TGCGCCAGCAGCCCACCTGGGACTAGCGGGGGACAAGAGACCCAGTACTTC. This encodes CASSPPGTSGGQETQYF.

This clone has just a few counts. V usage is TRBV6-5 and J usage is TRBJ2-7; D might be TRBD1 (5 bases). V was shortened by 5 bases and J by 0 bases, with 14 bases between the two germline ends. Germline V CDR1 and CDR2: MNHEY, SVGAGI. The CDR3 loop spans 15 amino acids. The CDR3 nucleotides are TGTGCCAGCAGTCCCACAGGTTCGAGCTCCTACGAGCAGTACTTC. This translates into CASSPTGSSSYEQYF.

The chain combines TRBV27 with TRBJ1-5; D gene uncertain. Germline lookup yields CDR1 MNHEY and CDR2 SMNVEV (reference sequence). This CDR3 contains 16 residues. Deletions cut 3 bases from V and 0 bases from J, with 12 bases between. DNA for the CDR3: TGTGCCAGCAGTTTCGGGAAAAGCTATAGCAATCAGCCCCAGCATTTT. The encoded protein is CASSFGKSYSNQPQHF.

CDR3 loop: CASSADRANTEAFF. The CDR3 DNA is TGCGCCAGCAGCGCTGACAGGGCGAACACTGAAGCTTTCTTT. The V gene is TRBV5-1, the J gene TRBJ1-1, with 7 bases identical to TRBD1. CDR3 length equals 14 residues. The V gene end was trimmed by 4 bases and the J gene end by 1 base; junction bases not matched to a gene: 4. Germline V gives CDR1 SGHRS, CDR2 YFSETQ.

The chain recombines TRBV7-9 with TRBJ2-2, with D uncertain. This CDR3 spans 15 amino acids. The V gene lost 5 bases and the J gene lost 3 bases, with 13 bases spanning the gap. Germline assignment: CDR1 SEHNR and CDR2 FQNEAQ (reference sequence). The CDR3 DNA reads TGTGCCAGCAGCCCTAATCTAGTTGACACCGGGGAGCTGTTTTTT. It yields the protein CASSPNLVDTGELFF.